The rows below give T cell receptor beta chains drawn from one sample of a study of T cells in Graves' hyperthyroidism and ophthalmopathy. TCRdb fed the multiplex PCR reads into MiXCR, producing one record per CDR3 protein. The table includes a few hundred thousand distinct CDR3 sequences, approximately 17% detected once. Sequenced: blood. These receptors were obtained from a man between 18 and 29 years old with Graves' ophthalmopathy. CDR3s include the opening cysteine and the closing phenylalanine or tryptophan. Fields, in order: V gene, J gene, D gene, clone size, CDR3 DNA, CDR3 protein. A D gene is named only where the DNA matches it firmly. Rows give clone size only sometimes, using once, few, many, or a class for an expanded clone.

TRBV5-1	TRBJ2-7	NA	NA	TGCGCCAGCAGCTCCGGACAGCCGTCCTACGAGCAGTACTTC	CASSSGQPSYEQYF
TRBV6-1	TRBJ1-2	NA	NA	TGTGCCAGCAGTCCGGATGAAACGACAGGAGACAGAATAACTAACTATGGCTACACCTTC	CASSPDETTGDRITNYGYTF
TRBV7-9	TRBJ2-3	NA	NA	TGTGCCAGCAGCCAGGGTTTGGAAGATACGCAGTATTTT	CASSQGLEDTQYF
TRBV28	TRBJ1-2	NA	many	TGTGCCAGCAGTTTAGAGGGTTATGGCTACACCTTC	CASSLEGYGYTF
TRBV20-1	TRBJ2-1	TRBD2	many	TGCAGTGCTAGGGAGGGTACGGGGGGCTACAATGAGCAGTTCTTC	CSAREGTGGYNEQFF
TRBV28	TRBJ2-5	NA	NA	TGTGCCAGCAGCCCCAGTGGGGGGGCCCTAGAGACCCAGTACTTC	CASSPSGGALETQYF
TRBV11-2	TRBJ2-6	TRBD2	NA	TGTGCCAGCAGCTTAGACGGGGGGACCAACGTCCTGACTTTC	CASSLDGGTNVLTF
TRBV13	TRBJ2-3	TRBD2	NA	TGTGCCAGCAGCTTTCTAGCGGGGGGGAATTCCGGCACAGATACGCAGTATTTT	CASSFLAGGNSGTDTQYF
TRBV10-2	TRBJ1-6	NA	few	TGCGCCAGCAGTGAGGCGGGGGTAGATTCACCCCTCCACTTT	CASSEAGVDSPLHF
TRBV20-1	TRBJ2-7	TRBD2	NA	TGCAGTGCTAGAGAGGAGCGGGAGAGCGAGCAGTACTTC	CSAREERESEQYF
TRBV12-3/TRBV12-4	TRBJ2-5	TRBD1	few	TGTGCCAGCAGTTTAGCGGACAGGGGAGGAGAGACCCAGTACTTC	CASSLADRGGETQYF
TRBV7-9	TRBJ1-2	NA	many	TGTGCCAGCAGCTTAGCCTCGGGGGGATCTAACTATGGCTACACCTTC	CASSLASGGSNYGYTF
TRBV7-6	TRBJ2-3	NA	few	TGTGCCAGCAGCTTCGGGTGGGGCACAGATACGCAGTATTTT	CASSFGWGTDTQYF
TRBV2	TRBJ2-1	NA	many	TGTGCCAGCAGTGAACCCACAGCCAGCTCCTACAATGAGCAGTTCTTC	CASSEPTASSYNEQFF
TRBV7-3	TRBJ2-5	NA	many	TGTGCCAGCAGCTTTACTAGCCAAGAGACCCAGTACTTC	CASSFTSQETQYF
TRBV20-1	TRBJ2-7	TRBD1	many	TGCAGTGCTAGCACCGGACAGGCCGTCTACGAGCAGTACTTC	CSASTGQAVYEQYF
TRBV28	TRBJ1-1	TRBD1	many	TGTGCCAGCAGTAGTGCAGGGACAGGGAACACTGAAGCTTTCTTT	CASSSAGTGNTEAFF
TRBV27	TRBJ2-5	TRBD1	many	TGTGCCAGCAGTTCTTGGGGGACAGGGAGTCCGGCCCAGTACTTC	CASSSWGTGSPAQYF
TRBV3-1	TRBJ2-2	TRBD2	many	TGTGCCAGCAGCCTTCTTTCGGGGGGGCTAGGCACCGGGGAGCTGTTTTTT	CASSLLSGGLGTGELFF
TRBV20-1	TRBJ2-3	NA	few	TGCAGTGCTAGAGAATATAGCTCGGGACACAAAGCAGATACGCAGTATTTT	CSAREYSSGHKADTQYF
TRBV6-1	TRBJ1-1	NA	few	TGTGCCAGCAGTGAAGCAGCAGGTGGGGGGAACACTGAAGCTTTCTTT	CASSEAAGGGNTEAFF
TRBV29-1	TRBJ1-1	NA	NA	TGCAGCGTTGAAGATCGATCCCGGGGAGACACTGAAGCTTTCTTT	CSVEDRSRGDTEAFF
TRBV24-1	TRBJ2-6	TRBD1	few	TGTGCCACCAGTACCCGGACAGGGACTGGGGCCAACGTCCTGACTTTC	CATSTRTGTGANVLTF
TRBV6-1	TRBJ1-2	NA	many	TGTGCCAGCAGTGAAGGGCCCGTAAACTATGGCTACACCTTC	CASSEGPVNYGYTF